Listed below are T cell receptor beta chains from one sample, sequenced in a study of blood T cell repertoires in COVID-19. Measured with immunoSEQ multiplex PCR; TCRdb has only the in-frame clones, and not every one. The sample shows 200,000 to 300,000 clones, roughly 81% of them seen only once. Material for sequencing was peripheral blood. All receptors derive from a man between 50 and 59 years old with acute or convalescent COVID-19. CDR3s leave out the opening cysteine and the closing phenylalanine or tryptophan. Fields, in order: J gene, V gene, D gene, clone size, CDR3 protein. The D gene is left open where the match is weak. The size entry is marked missing in some rows and otherwise reads once, few, many or a size class.

TRBJ2-7	TRBV11-3	NA	NA	ASSFQGGYEQY
TRBJ2-1	TRBV5-1	TRBD2	NA	ASSFDWTSGNEQF
TRBJ1-2	TRBV27	TRBD1	NA	ASSSDRRRAQGGYT
TRBJ1-5	TRBV5-1	NA	NA	ASSLAGRDQPQH
TRBJ2-1	TRBV12-5	NA	NA	ASGFQRRDRNEQF
TRBJ2-5	TRBV5-4	NA	NA	ASSLVRDSEDLETQY
TRBJ2-1	TRBV6-5	TRBD2	NA	ASSPGTSFYEQF
TRBJ2-3	TRBV10-3	TRBD2	NA	AISEGLAGPLDTQY
TRBJ2-7	TRBV7-2	NA	NA	ASSQRLVSYEQY
TRBJ1-5	TRBV5-1	NA	NA	ASSLEVSQGNNQPQH
TRBJ1-2	TRBV10-3	NA	NA	AARREANYGYT
TRBJ2-5	TRBV5-1	TRBD2	NA	ASAGLASVGETQY
TRBJ2-7	TRBV3-1/TRBV3-2	NA	once	ASSQGGPIYEQY
TRBJ1-5	TRBV24-1	NA	once	ATSDIKGDSNQPQH
TRBJ2-7	TRBV19	NA	NA	ASSISQIYEQY
TRBJ1-1	TRBV12-3/TRBV12-4	TRBD1	NA	ASSTHRGEAF
TRBJ2-7	TRBV25-1	TRBD1	NA	ASSVSGGNSQY
TRBJ2-5	TRBV7-7	NA	NA	ASGGQGNPETQY
TRBJ2-7	TRBV27	TRBD2	once	ASSLSPSGAAEQY
TRBJ2-1	TRBV6-6	NA	NA	ASSRPPSASSYNEQF
TRBJ2-1	TRBV5-6	TRBD2	NA	ASFLTSVSTTYNEQF
TRBJ1-6	TRBV5-1	TRBD1	NA	ASSPSGTGDSPLH
TRBJ2-7	TRBV27	NA	few	ASSLARVGLEQY
TRBJ2-2	TRBV27	NA	NA	ASSLFGGTGELF
TRBJ2-7	TRBV28	TRBD2	NA	ASSLASGRVIGQY
TRBJ1-2	TRBV6-6	TRBD1	NA	ASSNRETGAYGYT
TRBJ1-2	TRBV3-1/TRBV3-2	NA	NA	ASSPGQLYGGYT
TRBJ1-6	TRBV6-5	NA	NA	ASRGQYNSPLH
TRBJ1-5	TRBV4-1	NA	NA	ASSRREGGNQPQH